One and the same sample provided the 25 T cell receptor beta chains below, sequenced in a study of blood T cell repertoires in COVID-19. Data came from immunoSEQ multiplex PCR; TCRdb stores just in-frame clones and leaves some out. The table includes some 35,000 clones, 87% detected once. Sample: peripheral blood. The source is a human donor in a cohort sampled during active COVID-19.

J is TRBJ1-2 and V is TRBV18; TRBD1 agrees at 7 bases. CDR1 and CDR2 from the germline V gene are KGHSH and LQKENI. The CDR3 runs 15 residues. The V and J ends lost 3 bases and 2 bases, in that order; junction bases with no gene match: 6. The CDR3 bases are TGTGCCAGCTCACCTTCGACAGGGCGGAACTATGGCTACACCTTC. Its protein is CASSPSTGRNYGYTF. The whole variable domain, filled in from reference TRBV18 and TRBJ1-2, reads NAGVMQNPRHLVRRRGQEARLRCSPMKGHSHVYWYRQLPEEGLKFMVYLQKENIIDESGMPKERFSAEFPKEGPSILRIQQVVRGDSAAYFCASSPSTGRNYGYTFGSGTRLTVV.

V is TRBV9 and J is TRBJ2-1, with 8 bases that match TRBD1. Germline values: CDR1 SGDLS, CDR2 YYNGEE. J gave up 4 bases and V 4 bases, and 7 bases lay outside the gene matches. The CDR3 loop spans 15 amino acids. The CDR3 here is CASSTLGQEYNEQFF. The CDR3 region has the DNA TGTGCCAGCAGCACACTGGGACAGGAGTACAATGAGCAGTTCTTC. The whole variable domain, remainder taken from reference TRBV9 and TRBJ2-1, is DSGVTQTPKHLITATGQRVTLRCSPRSGDLSVYWYQQSLDQGLQFLIQYYNGEERAKGNILERFSAQQFPDLHSELNLSSLELGDSALYFCASSTLGQEYNEQFFGPGTRLTVL.

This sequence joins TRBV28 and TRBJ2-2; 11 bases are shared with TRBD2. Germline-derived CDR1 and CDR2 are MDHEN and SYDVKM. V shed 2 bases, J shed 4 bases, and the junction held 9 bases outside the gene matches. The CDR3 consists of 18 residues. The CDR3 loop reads CASSLVAGGPSGTGELFF. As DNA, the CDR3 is TGTGCCAGCAGTTTAGTAGCGGGAGGGCCATCGGGCACCGGGGAGCTGTTTTTT.

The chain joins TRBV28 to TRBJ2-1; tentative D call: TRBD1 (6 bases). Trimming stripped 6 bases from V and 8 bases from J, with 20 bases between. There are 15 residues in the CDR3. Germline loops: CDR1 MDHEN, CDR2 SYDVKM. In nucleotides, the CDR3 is TGTGCCAGCAGAACACCGGGACACATGGGCCATGAGCAGTTCTTC. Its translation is CASRTPGHMGHEQFF.

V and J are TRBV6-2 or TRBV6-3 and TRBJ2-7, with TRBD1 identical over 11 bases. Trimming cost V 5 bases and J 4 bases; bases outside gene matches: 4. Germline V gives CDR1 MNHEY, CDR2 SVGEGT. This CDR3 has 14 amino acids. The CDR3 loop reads CASSRTGGGYEQYF. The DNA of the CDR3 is TGTGCCAGCAGTCGGACAGGGGGCGGATACGAGCAGTACTTC.

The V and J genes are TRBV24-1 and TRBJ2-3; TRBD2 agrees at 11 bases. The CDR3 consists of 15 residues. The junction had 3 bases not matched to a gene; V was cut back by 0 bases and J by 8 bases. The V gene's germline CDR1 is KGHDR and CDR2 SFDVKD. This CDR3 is CATSDLGLAGTTQYF. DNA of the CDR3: TGTGCCACCAGTGATTTGGGACTAGCGGGCACTACGCAGTATTTT.

The CDR3 spells CATSDPVRGGYTF. The CDR3 DNA reads as TGTGCCACCAGTGATCCGGTCAGGGGCGGCTACACCTTC. This chain links TRBV24-1 with TRBJ1-2, with D possibly matching TRBD1 (6 bases). CDR3 length equals 13 residues. The germline V gene encodes CDR1 KGHDR and CDR2 SFDVKD. The V end was cut by 3 bases, the J end by 8 bases, with 12 bases between.

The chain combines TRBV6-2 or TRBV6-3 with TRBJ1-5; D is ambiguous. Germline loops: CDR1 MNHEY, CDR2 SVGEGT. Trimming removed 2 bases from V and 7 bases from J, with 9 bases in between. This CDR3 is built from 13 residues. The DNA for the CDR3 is TGTGCCAGCAGTTACGGCGAGGCCCAGCCCCAGCATTTT. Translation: CASSYGEAQPQHF.

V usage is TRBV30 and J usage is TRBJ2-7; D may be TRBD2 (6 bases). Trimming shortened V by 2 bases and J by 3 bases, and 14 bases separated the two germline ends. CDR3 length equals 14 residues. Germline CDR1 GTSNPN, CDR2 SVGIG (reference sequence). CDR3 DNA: TGTGCCTGGAGTCCCAAGCGGGTGGGCTACGAGCAGTACTTC. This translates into CAWSPKRVGYEQYF. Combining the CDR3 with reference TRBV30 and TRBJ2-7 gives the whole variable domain SQTIHQWPATLVQPVGSPLSLECTVEGTSNPNLYWYRQAAGRGLQLLFYSVGIGQISSEVPQNLSASRPQDRQFILSSKKLLLSDSGFYLCAWSPKRVGYEQYFGPGTRLTVT.

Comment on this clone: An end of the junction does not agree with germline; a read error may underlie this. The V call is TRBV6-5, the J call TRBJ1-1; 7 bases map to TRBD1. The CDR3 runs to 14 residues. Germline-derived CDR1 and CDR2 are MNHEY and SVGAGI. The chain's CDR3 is CASSYGQGDLYPYF. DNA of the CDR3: TGTGCCAGCAGTTACGGGCAGGGGGACTTGTATCCCTATTTT.

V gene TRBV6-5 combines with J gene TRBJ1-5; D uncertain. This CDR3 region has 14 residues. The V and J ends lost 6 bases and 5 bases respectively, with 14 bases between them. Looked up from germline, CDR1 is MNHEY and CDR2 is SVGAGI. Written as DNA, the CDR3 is TGTGCCAGCAGCCATCTTGGCGGCGATCAGCCCCAGCATTTT. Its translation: CASSHLGGDQPQHF.

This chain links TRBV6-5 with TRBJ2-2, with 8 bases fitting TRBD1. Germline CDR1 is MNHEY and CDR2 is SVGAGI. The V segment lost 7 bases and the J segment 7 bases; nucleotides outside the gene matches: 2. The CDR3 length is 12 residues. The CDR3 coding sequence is TGTGCCAGCAAGACAGGGGTCGGGGAGCTGTTTTTT. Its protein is CASKTGVGELFF.

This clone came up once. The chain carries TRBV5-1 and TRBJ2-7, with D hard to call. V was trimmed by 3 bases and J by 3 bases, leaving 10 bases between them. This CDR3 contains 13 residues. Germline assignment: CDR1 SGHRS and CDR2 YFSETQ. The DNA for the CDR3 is TGCGCCAGCAGCTCGACTTCTATCTACGAGCAGTACTTC. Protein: CASSSTSIYEQYF. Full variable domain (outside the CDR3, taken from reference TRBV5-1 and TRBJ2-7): KAGVTQTPRYLIKTRGQQVTLSCSPISGHRSVSWYQQTPGQGLQFLFEYFSETQRNKGNFPGRFSGRQFSNSRSEMNVSTLELGDSALYLCASSSTSIYEQYFGPGTRLTVT.

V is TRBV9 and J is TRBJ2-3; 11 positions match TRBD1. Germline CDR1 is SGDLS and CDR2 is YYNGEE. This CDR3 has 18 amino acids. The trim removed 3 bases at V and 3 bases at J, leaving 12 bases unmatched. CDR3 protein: CASSGGTGGSGVTDTQYF. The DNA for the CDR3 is TGTGCCAGCAGCGGAGGGACAGGGGGTAGCGGGGTTACAGATACGCAGTATTTT.

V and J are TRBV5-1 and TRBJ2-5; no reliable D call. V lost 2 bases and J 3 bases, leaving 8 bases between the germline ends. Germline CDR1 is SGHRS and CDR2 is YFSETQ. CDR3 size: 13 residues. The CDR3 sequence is CASSFAQKETQYF. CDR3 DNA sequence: TGCGCCAGCAGCTTCGCACAGAAAGAGACCCAGTACTTC. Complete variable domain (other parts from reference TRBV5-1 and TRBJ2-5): KAGVTQTPRYLIKTRGQQVTLSCSPISGHRSVSWYQQTPGQGLQFLFEYFSETQRNKGNFPGRFSGRQFSNSRSEMNVSTLELGDSALYLCASSFAQKETQYFGPGTRLLVL.

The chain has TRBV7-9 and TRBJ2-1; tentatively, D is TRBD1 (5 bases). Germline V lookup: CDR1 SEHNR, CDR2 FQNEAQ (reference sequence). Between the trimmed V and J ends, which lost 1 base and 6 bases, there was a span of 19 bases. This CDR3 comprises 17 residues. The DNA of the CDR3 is TGTGCCAGCAGCTTAGGTAGGTGGGGCCAGGTCGGCAATGAGCAGTTCTTC. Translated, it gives CASSLGRWGQVGNEQFF.

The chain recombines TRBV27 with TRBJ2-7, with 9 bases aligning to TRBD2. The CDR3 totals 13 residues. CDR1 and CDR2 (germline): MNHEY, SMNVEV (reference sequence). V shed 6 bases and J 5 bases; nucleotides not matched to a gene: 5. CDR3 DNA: TGTGCCAGCAGCGGGACTAGCTACCACGAGCAGTACTTC. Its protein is CASSGTSYHEQYF.

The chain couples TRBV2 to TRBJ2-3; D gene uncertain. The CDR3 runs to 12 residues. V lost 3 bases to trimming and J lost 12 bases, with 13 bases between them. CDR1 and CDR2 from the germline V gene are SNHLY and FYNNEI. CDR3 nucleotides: TGTGCCAGCAGTGATAACTCCGCGCTCCAGTATTTT. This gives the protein CASSDNSALQYF.

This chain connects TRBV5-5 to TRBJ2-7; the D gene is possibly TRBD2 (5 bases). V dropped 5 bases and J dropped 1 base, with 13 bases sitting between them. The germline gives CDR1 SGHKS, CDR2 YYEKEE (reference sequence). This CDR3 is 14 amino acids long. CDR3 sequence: CASRPLPGSYEQYF. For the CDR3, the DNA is TGTGCCAGCAGACCGTTGCCGGGGTCCTACGAGCAGTACTTC.

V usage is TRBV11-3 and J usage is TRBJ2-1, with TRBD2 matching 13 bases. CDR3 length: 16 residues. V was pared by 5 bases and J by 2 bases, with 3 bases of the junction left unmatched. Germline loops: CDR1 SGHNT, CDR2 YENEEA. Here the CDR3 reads CASSPGLAGPYNEQFF. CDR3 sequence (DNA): TGTGCCAGCAGCCCGGGACTAGCGGGACCCTACAATGAGCAGTTCTTC.

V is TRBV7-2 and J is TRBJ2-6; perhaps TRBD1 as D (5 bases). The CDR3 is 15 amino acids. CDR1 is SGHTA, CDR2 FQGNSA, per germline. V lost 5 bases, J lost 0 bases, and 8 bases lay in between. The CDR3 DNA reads TGTGCCAGCAGCAGCAGGGACTCTGGGGCCAACGTCCTGACTTTC. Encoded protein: CASSSRDSGANVLTF.

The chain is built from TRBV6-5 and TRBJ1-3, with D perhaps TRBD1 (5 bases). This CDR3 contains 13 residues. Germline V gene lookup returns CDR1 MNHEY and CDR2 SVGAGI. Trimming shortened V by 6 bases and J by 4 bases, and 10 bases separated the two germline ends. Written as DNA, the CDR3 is TGTGCCAGCAGGCTGACAGCAGGAAACACCATATATTTT. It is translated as CASRLTAGNTIYF.

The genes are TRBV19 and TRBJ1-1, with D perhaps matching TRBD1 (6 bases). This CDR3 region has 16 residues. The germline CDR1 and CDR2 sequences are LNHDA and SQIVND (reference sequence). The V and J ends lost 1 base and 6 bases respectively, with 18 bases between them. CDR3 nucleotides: TGTGCCAGTAGTATAGGGGGGCAGGGGAGTTATTCTGAAGCTTTCTTT. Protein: CASSIGGQGSYSEAFF.

The CDR3 here is CASSQGGVRDANTGELFF. The CDR3 DNA follows: TGCGCCAGCAGCCAAGGGGGGGTCAGAGACGCGAACACCGGGGAGCTGTTTTTT. This chain links TRBV4-1 with TRBJ2-2, with D possibly being TRBD2 (6 bases). The germline V gene has CDR1 MGHRA and CDR2 YSYEKL. V was pared by 1 base and J by 0 bases, with 15 bases between. This CDR3 region has 18 residues.

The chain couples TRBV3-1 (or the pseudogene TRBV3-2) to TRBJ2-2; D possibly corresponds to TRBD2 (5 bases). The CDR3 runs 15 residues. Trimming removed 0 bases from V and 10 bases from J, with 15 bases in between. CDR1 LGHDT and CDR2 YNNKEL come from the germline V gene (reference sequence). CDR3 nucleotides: TGTGCCAGCAGCCAAGATATAGACTACCGGGTGGAGCTGTTTTTT. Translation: CASSQDIDYRVELFF.